Listed below are T cell receptor beta chains from one sample, sequenced in a study of shared clonotypes between healthy human individuals. Profiling relied on immunoSEQ multiplex PCR, and the TCRdb table lists in-frame clones only, not all of them. Counted here are roughly 2,000,000 clones, roughly 95% occurring once; the ten biggest clones make up under 1.5%. Sequenced sample: naive CD8+ T cells sorted from blood. Source of these receptors: a man aged 18-30 years in good health. Both conserved end residues are part of each CDR3. D genes are given only for firm matches. Size tells how often a clone was seen (once, few, many) or the class of an expanded clone, and some rows leave it out.

>TRBV18|NA|TRBJ2-1|NA|16
CASSPPRISSYNEQFF
TGTGCCAGCTCACCACCTAGGATTTCCTCCTACAATGAGCAGTTCTTC
>TRBV4-1|NA|TRBJ2-5|NA|13
CASSHGGQETQYF
TGCGCCAGCAGCCACGGAGGACAAGAGACCCAGTACTTC
>TRBV11-3|NA|TRBJ2-1|TRBD2|17
CASSPFLGLAGDNEQFF
TGTGCCAGCAGCCCTTTCTTGGGGCTAGCGGGGGACAATGAGCAGTTCTTC
>TRBV5-6|NA|TRBJ2-7|TRBD1|16
CASSGDRGKVLYEQYF
TGTGCCAGCAGCGGCGACAGGGGGAAAGTTCTCTACGAGCAGTACTTC
>TRBV28|NA|TRBJ1-1|NA|14
CASTGWQENTEAFF
TGTGCCAGCACTGGGTGGCAGGAGAACACTGAAGCTTTCTTT
>TRBV13|NA|TRBJ1-2|NA|16
CASSTYVGGADYGYTF
TGTGCCAGCAGCACCTACGTGGGGGGCGCAGACTATGGCTACACCTTC
>TRBV5-6|once|TRBJ2-2|NA|14
CASSAVLGTGELFF
TGTGCCAGCTCGGCAGTCTTGGGCACCGGGGAGCTGTTTTTT
>TRBV19|NA|TRBJ2-3|TRBD1|15
CASSGQGVYTDTQYF
TGTGCCAGTAGTGGACAGGGGGTCTACACAGATACGCAGTATTTT
>TRBV5-1|few|TRBJ1-6|NA|15
CASSLEGPHNSPLHF
TGCGCCAGCAGCTTGGAAGGGCCCCATAATTCACCCCTCCACTTT
>TRBV6-5|NA|TRBJ2-1|NA|15
CASTPSGGTGNEQFF
TGTGCCAGCACCCCGTCTGGGGGGACGGGTAATGAGCAGTTCTTC
>TRBV6-5|NA|TRBJ1-6|TRBD1|14
CASSYGTGRAPLHF
TGTGCCAGCAGTTACGGGACAGGGAGGGCACCCCTCCACTTT
>TRBV18|NA|TRBJ2-7|NA|14
CASSLTDRPYEQYF
TGTGCCAGCTCACTCACCGACAGGCCCTACGAGCAGTACTTC
>TRBV7-9|NA|TRBJ2-1|NA|12
CASSLGTLSQFF
TGTGCCAGCAGCTTAGGGACCCTAAGTCAGTTCTTC
>TRBV30|NA|TRBJ1-2|NA|14
CAWSVRAGIYGYTF
TGTGCCTGGAGTGTACGGGCAGGGATCTATGGCTACACCTTC
>TRBV7-6|NA|TRBJ2-2|TRBD1|15
CASSLRTGSAGELFF
TGTGCCAGCAGCCTTCGGACAGGGTCGGCCGGGGAGCTGTTTTTT
>TRBV6-1|NA|TRBJ2-7|NA|14
CASSEGGLWTEQYF
TGTGCCAGCAGTGAAGGCGGCCTCTGGACCGAGCAGTACTTC
>TRBV6-1|NA|TRBJ2-7|TRBD2|15
CASSYGTSGIYEQYF
TGTGCCAGCAGCTACGGGACTAGCGGAATCTACGAGCAGTACTTC
>TRBV2|NA|TRBJ2-1|NA|14
CATPRGQPLGEQFF
TGTGCCACCCCCCGGGGGCAGCCACTAGGTGAGCAGTTCTTC
>TRBV28|NA|TRBJ1-1|NA|14
CASSFLARGGEAFF
TGTGCCAGCAGTTTCTTGGCTAGGGGTGGTGAAGCTTTCTTT
>TRBV7-9|NA|TRBJ2-3|TRBD2|15
CATSGSGGAGDTQYF
TGTGCCACCTCCGGTAGCGGGGGGGCCGGGGATACGCAGTATTTT
>TRBV28|NA|TRBJ2-1|NA|11
CASGALNEQFF
TGTGCCAGCGGTGCACTAAATGAGCAGTTCTTC
>TRBV7-6|NA|TRBJ2-7|NA|13
CASSLSTSYEQYF
TGTGCCAGCAGCTTATCTACTTCCTACGAGCAGTACTTC
>TRBV27|once|TRBJ1-2|NA|14
CASSTSGTMNGYTF
TGTGCCAGCAGTACATCCGGGACGATGAATGGCTACACCTTC
>TRBV7-9|NA|TRBJ1-2|TRBD1|14
CASSFSEGARGYTF
TGTGCCAGCAGCTTTTCAGAGGGGGCGCGGGGCTACACCTTC
>TRBV10-2|NA|TRBJ1-1|NA|14
CASRMGTSNTEAFF
TGCGCCAGCAGGATGGGGACATCGAACACTGAAGCTTTCTTT
>TRBV10-2|NA|TRBJ2-7|NA|15
CASCLQTDGSYEQYF
TGCGCCAGCTGCCTGCAAACCGACGGATCCTACGAGCAGTACTTC
>TRBV30|NA|TRBJ2-3|TRBD2|16
CAWSGTSGRSTDTQYF
TGTGCCTGGAGCGGGACTAGCGGGAGGTCCACAGATACGCAGTATTTT
>TRBV4-1|NA|TRBJ2-5|NA|14
CASSPQWGEETQYF
TGCGCCAGCAGCCCACAATGGGGGGAAGAGACCCAGTACTTC
>TRBV7-9|NA|TRBJ1-3|NA|13
CASSSYIGNTIYF
TGTGCCAGCAGCAGCTACATTGGAAACACCATATATTTT
>TRBV2|NA|TRBJ2-3|NA|13
CVGGGVSTDTQYF
TGTGTAGGCGGGGGCGTCAGCACAGATACGCAGTATTTT
>TRBV5-3|NA|TRBJ2-5|TRBD1|16
CARSGDRMRKGETQYF
TGTGCCAGAAGCGGGGACAGGATGAGGAAGGGAGAGACCCAGTACTTC
>TRBV6-1|NA|TRBJ2-5|NA|12
CACTGNQETQYF
TGTGCCTGCACCGGGAACCAAGAGACCCAGTACTTC
>TRBV6-5|NA|TRBJ1-1|NA|16
CASSYRVGEGGTEAFF
TGTGCCAGCAGTTACAGGGTTGGGGAAGGGGGCACTGAAGCTTTCTTT
>TRBV4-1|NA|TRBJ2-5|NA|14
CASSQDRLGETQYF
TGCGCCAGCAGCCAAGATAGGCTAGGAGAGACCCAGTACTTC
>TRBV6-6|NA|TRBJ2-7|TRBD2|13
CASSWGLAYEQYF
TGTGCCAGCAGTTGGGGACTAGCCTACGAGCAGTACTTC
>TRBV4-3|NA|TRBJ2-7|TRBD2|15
CASSQAAGGYYEQYF
TGCGCCAGCAGCCAAGCAGCGGGAGGGTACTACGAGCAGTACTTC
>TRBV13|NA|TRBJ2-7|TRBD2|18
CASSLVGLAGALGDEQYF
TGTGCCAGCAGCTTAGTCGGACTAGCGGGAGCGTTAGGGGACGAGCAGTACTTC
>TRBV7-2|NA|TRBJ2-1|TRBD2|13
CASSPGLGNEQFF
TGTGCCAGCAGCCCGGGACTAGGCAATGAGCAGTTCTTC
>TRBV6-1|NA|TRBJ1-4|NA|15
CASLDSYLTNEKLFF
TGTGCCAGTCTTGACAGCTACTTAACTAATGAAAAACTGTTTTTT
>TRBV19|NA|TRBJ2-2|TRBD1|16
CASRSPGQGATGELFF
TGTGCCAGTAGATCCCCGGGACAGGGCGCTACCGGGGAGCTGTTTTTT
>TRBV15|NA|TRBJ2-2|NA|16
CATHSDRPSDTGELFF
TGTGCCACACACTCGGACAGACCCTCAGACACCGGGGAGCTGTTTTTT
>TRBV4-1|NA|TRBJ2-7|NA|15
CASSQAPWNSYEQYF
TGCGCCAGCAGCCAAGCCCCCTGGAACTCCTACGAGCAGTACTTC
>TRBV9|NA|TRBJ2-7|NA|14
CASSAGSYSYEQYF
TGTGCCAGCAGCGCGGGCTCCTACTCCTACGAGCAGTACTTC
>TRBV28|NA|TRBJ2-2|NA|13
CASRRQYTGELFF
TGTGCCAGCAGGCGACAGTACACCGGGGAGCTGTTTTTT
>TRBV5-1|NA|TRBJ2-1|TRBD2|16
CASMELAGGPGNEQFF
TGCGCCAGCATGGAACTAGCGGGAGGGCCGGGGAATGAGCAGTTCTTC